One sample yielded the 13 T cell receptor beta chains listed below, sequenced in a study of blood T cells in healthy people across ages. It was with a sample-barcoded 5' primer and a J-beta primer mix that a second PCR of about 7 to 12 cycles was run. TCRdb called the 5' RACE reads again in MiXCR, with one record for every CDR3 protein. Of around 800,000 distinct CDR3 sequences listed, 40% to 65% are singletons. Sequencing used blood. The origin of the receptors is a man of 80 years or more in good health.

The rearrangement uses TRBV3-1 and TRBJ2-1, with unresolved D. The ends were cut back, 0 bases at V and 8 bases at J, with 11 bases in the middle. There are 14 residues in the CDR3. Germline CDR1 and CDR2: LGHDT and YNNKEL (reference sequence). CDR3: CASSQDHASDEQFF. In DNA form, the CDR3 reads TGTGCCAGCAGCCAAGATCACGCCTCCGATGAGCAGTTCTTC.

For this clonotype: One end of the junction fails to match germline, which may point to a read error. CDR3 region: CAISDGGTSEQCF. The DNA of the CDR3 is TGTGCCATCAGTGATGGAGGGACGAGTGAGCAGTGCTTC. The rearrangement links TRBV10-3 to TRBJ2-1, with D perhaps matching TRBD2 (6 bases). Germline lookup yields CDR1 ENHRY and CDR2 SYGVKD. The CDR3 is 13 residues long.

This clonotype has a handful of counts. V gene TRBV24-1 combines with J gene TRBJ2-4; 10 bases map to TRBD2. The J call may not be correct, given that the DNA end is closer to TRBJ2-5. The CDR3 has 15 amino acids. Germline CDR1 KGHDR, CDR2 SFDVKD. The CDR3 is CATSDRASGRETQYF. The CDR3 coding sequence is TGTGCCACCAGTGATAGGGCTAGCGGGAGAGAGACCCAGTACTTC.

This clonotype turned up a few times. The chain combines TRBV3-1 with TRBJ1-1; D call uncertain. CDR3 length equals 16 residues. Germline values: CDR1 LGHDT, CDR2 YNNKEL (reference sequence). V was pared by 0 bases and J by 0 bases, with 11 bases between. CDR3 sequence reads: CASSQDMRDLNTEAFF. Written as DNA, the CDR3 is TGTGCCAGCAGCCAAGATATGCGGGATTTGAACACTGAAGCTTTCTTT.

This clonotype occurred a few times. The genes are TRBV9 and TRBJ2-4; the D gene is possibly TRBD1 (6 bases). Near its end, the DNA agrees better with TRBJ2-7, so the J call may be wrong. Germline CDR1 SGDLS, CDR2 YYNGEE. This CDR3 is 15 amino acids long. The CDR3 coding sequence is TGTGCCAGCAGCGTAGAAGTCCTGGGGGCAAGCGAGCAGTACTTC. It codes for CASSVEVLGASEQYF.

This chain links TRBV5-1 with TRBJ2-4; possibly TRBD1 for D (5 bases). This CDR3 has 14 amino acids. The V gene's germline CDR1 is SGHRS and CDR2 YFSETQ. The germline V and J ends were trimmed by 0 bases and 6 bases, with 10 bases remaining between them. The CDR3 DNA follows: TGCGCCAGCAGCTTGGGGGGCCAGGGAAACATTCAGTACTTC. It codes for CASSLGGQGNIQYF.

This chain uses TRBV12-3 or TRBV12-4 with TRBJ2-1, with a weak D call TRBD2 (5 bases). This CDR3 region has 15 residues. Trimming removed 6 bases at V and 2 bases at J, with 14 bases between. This CDR3 is CASSLSGPTYNEQFF. CDR3 sequence (DNA): TGTGCCAGCAGCCTCAGCGGACCCACCTACAATGAGCAGTTCTTC.

The gene calls are TRBV13 and TRBJ2-3; 7 nucleotides agree with TRBD2. The germline V gene has CDR1 PRHDT and CDR2 FYEKMQ (reference sequence). The CDR3 runs to 15 residues. The V and J ends lost 3 bases and 6 bases, in that order; junction bases with no gene match: 9. The chain's CDR3 is CASSFVGEGLDTQYF. CDR3 nucleotide sequence: TGTGCCAGCAGCTTTGTGGGGGAGGGCCTGGATACGCAGTATTTT.

This chain connects TRBV6-5 to TRBJ2-7; 7 nucleotides align to TRBD2. This CDR3 contains 11 residues. CDR1 and CDR2 (germline): MNHEY, SVGAGI. V was clipped by 5 bases and J by 9 bases; unmatched bases: 4. CDR3 amino acids: CASSQAGRQYF. CDR3 in DNA: TGTGCCAGCAGTCAAGCGGGAAGGCAGTACTTC.

V usage is TRBV29-1 and J usage is TRBJ1-2; D is ambiguous. The germline V gene has CDR1 SQVTM and CDR2 ANQGSEA. Trimming stripped 7 bases from V and 0 bases from J, with 15 bases between. CDR3 size: 14 residues. DNA for the CDR3: TGCAGCGCTGCCTCCCGGACGGCTAACTATGGCTACACCTTC. Translating it yields CSAASRTANYGYTF.

This clonotype has more than one count but fewer than ten. The CDR3 DNA reads as TGTGCCAGCACCCCACGGGGCGGGCGAGAGACCCAGTACTTC. Protein: CASTPRGGRETQYF. This chain joins TRBV6-5 and TRBJ2-5; D could derive from TRBD1 or TRBD2 (5 bases each). From germline, CDR1 is MNHEY and CDR2 SVGAGI. CDR3 length: 14 amino acids. V was clipped by 7 bases and J by 4 bases, with 16 bases between them.

The chain carries TRBV6-6 and TRBJ2-2; a weak D match, TRBD1 (5 bases). The CDR3 is 15 residues long. Germline loops: CDR1 MNHNY, CDR2 SVGAGI (reference sequence). Trimming stripped 2 bases from V and 3 bases from J, with 10 bases between. DNA for the CDR3: TGTGCCAGCAGTTACCCCGACAGAGACACCGGGGAGCTGTTTTTT. Its translation: CASSYPDRDTGELFF.

The V call is TRBV3-1, the J call TRBJ2-5; 9 bases align to TRBD2. Looked up from germline, CDR1 is LGHDT and CDR2 is YNNKEL (reference sequence). Germline trimming cut 2 bases from V and 11 bases from J; bases unmatched to any gene: 12. The CDR3 has 15 residues. The CDR3 loop is CASSQTGTSLREQYF. For the CDR3, the DNA is TGTGCCAGCAGCCAAACCGGGACTAGCTTACGGGAGCAGTACTTC.